Below are 20 T cell receptor beta chains sequenced from a single sample in a study of CD8+CD57+ T cells in acquired aplastic anemia. All sequencing subjects had displayed CD8+CD57+ cell expansion on flow cytometry. Genomic DNA, serving as template, underwent TCR beta VDJ and CDR3 profiling. TCRdb reanalysed the reads using MiXCR and keeps one entry per CDR3 protein. Of roughly 93,000 distinct CDR3 sequences in the sample, less than 75% were seen once. The sample taken for sequencing was sorted CD4+, CD8+, or CD8+CD57+ T cells (not recorded which) from PBMCs. The receptors originated from a human donor with aplastic anemia.

This clonotype was detected only a few times. The V gene is TRBV2, the J gene TRBJ2-3; D not certain. The CDR3 sequence is 11 residues long. From germline, CDR1 is SNHLY and CDR2 FYNNEI. V lost 9 bases, J lost 5 bases, and 9 bases lay in between. The DNA of the CDR3 is TGTGCCAGAAACACGCGAGATACGCAGTATTTT. It specifies CARNTRDTQYF.

This clonotype has at least ten counts. J is TRBJ2-7 and V is TRBV3-1, with D hard to call. V lost 2 bases and J lost 2, with 13 bases in between. This CDR3 has 15 residues. Germline-derived CDR1 and CDR2 are LGHDT and YNNKEL (reference sequence). CDR3 loop: CASSQRPQDAYEQYF. CDR3 nucleotide sequence: TGTGCCAGCAGCCAAAGACCGCAGGATGCCTACGAGCAGTACTTC.

This clonotype was detected ten times or more. The rearrangement links TRBV4-2 to TRBJ2-1, with D possibly being TRBD1 or TRBD2 (6 bases each). The CDR3 is 16 amino acids. Germline CDR1 reads LGHNA; CDR2 reads YNFKEQ. V lost 0 bases, J lost 8 bases, and 17 bases lay in between. Here the CDR3 DNA reads TGTGCCAGCAGCCAAGATCGGGGGCTAGCGAGTGATGAGCAGTTCTTC. Translating it yields CASSQDRGLASDEQFF.

V gene TRBV7-8 combines with J gene TRBJ2-7; 7 positions match TRBD1. The CDR3 contains 15 residues. CDR1 and CDR2 (germline): SGHVS, FQNEAQ. Losses at the gene ends were 2 bases for V and 3 bases for J; bases not matched to a gene: 7. The DNA for the CDR3 is TGTGCCAGCAGCTTACCCGGGACAGAAGGCTACGAGCAGTACTTC. Protein sequence: CASSLPGTEGYEQYF. Supplemented by reference TRBV7-8 and TRBJ2-7, the full variable domain reads GAGVSQSPRYKVAKRGQDVALRCDPISGHVSLFWYQQALGQGPEFLTYFQNEAQLDKSGLPSDRFFAERPEGSVSTLKIQRTQQEDSAVYLCASSLPGTEGYEQYFGPGTRLTVT.

V usage is TRBV10-2 and J usage is TRBJ2-7, with 8 nucleotides matching TRBD2. Trimming cost V 6 bases and J 2 bases; bases outside gene matches: 6. The length of the CDR3 is 14 residues. CDR1 WSHSY and CDR2 SAAADI come from the germline V gene. DNA for the CDR3: TGCGCCAGCAGGGAAACTAGCGGTACCTACGAGCAGTACTTC. Translation gives CASRETSGTYEQYF.

In this sample, this clonotype turned up many times. CDR3 coding DNA: TGTGCCAGCCGATCTCGGGGGGGGGGGCCCGCGCAAGAGACCCAGTACTTC. The encoded protein is CASRSRGGGPAQETQYF. The chain combines TRBV7-8 with TRBJ2-5, with 8 positions matching TRBD2. The CDR3 loop spans 17 amino acids. From germline, CDR1 is SGHVS and CDR2 FQNEAQ. After removal of 8 bases from V and 2 bases from J, the junction contained 16 bases not matched to a gene. The variable domain in full, with the rest retrieved from reference TRBV7-8 and TRBJ2-5, is GAGVSQSPRYKVAKRGQDVALRCDPISGHVSLFWYQQALGQGPEFLTYFQNEAQLDKSGLPSDRFFAERPEGSVSTLKIQRTQQEDSAVYLCASRSRGGGPAQETQYFGPGTRLLVL.

This clonotype was seen once. The chain combines TRBV2 with TRBJ1-1; 7 bases match TRBD1. The CDR3 has 13 residues. From germline, CDR1 is SNHLY and CDR2 FYNNEI. After removal of 3 bases from V and 8 bases from J, the junction contained 6 bases not matched to a gene. The CDR3 bases are TGTGCCAGCAGTGACGGACAGGAGGTCGAAGCTTTCTTT. Translating gives CASSDGQEVEAFF.

In DNA, the CDR3 is TGTGCCAGCAGCTTAGGGGGACAGGGAAGTAGGGAGACCCAGTACTTC. Translation gives CASSLGGQGSRETQYF. The gene calls are TRBV7-8 and TRBJ2-5, with TRBD1 matching 9 bases. The germline CDR1 and CDR2 sequences are SGHVS and FQNEAQ. The V gene end was trimmed by 1 base and the J gene end by 5 bases; junction bases not matched to a gene: 8. The CDR3 runs 16 residues.

The chain joins TRBV19 to TRBJ1-1, with a tentative D call TRBD1 (5 bases). V dropped 7 bases and J dropped 11 bases, with 14 bases sitting between them. Germline V lookup: CDR1 LNHDA, CDR2 SQIVND (reference sequence). This CDR3 comprises 11 residues. The DNA of the CDR3 is TGTGCCAGTAATGGGGCAGTCGCGGCTTTCTTT. This sequence encodes CASNGAVAAFF.

The V and J genes are TRBV29-1 and TRBJ1-2, with 9 bases aligning to TRBD1. Germline V lookup: CDR1 SQVTM, CDR2 ANQGSEA. The CDR3 spans 12 residues. Germline trimming cut 6 bases from V and 7 bases from J; bases unmatched to any gene: 6. The DNA for the CDR3 is TGCAGCGTGGCTACAGGGGGCGGTGGCTACACCTTC. Amino acid sequence: CSVATGGGGYTF. The full variable domain, in which reference TRBV29-1 and TRBJ1-2 provide the parts outside the CDR3, is SAVISQKPSRDICQRGTSLTIQCQVDSQVTMMFWYRQQPGQSLTLIATANQGSEATYESGFVIDKFPISRPNLTFSTLTVSNMSPEDSSIYLCSVATGGGGYTFGSGTRLTVV.

This chain connects TRBV19 to TRBJ2-5, with TRBD2 identical over 9 bases. CDR3 length: 14 residues. The germline V gene has CDR1 LNHDA and CDR2 SQIVND (reference sequence). Losses at the gene ends were 6 bases for V and 5 bases for J; bases not matched to a gene: 7. CDR3 sequence (DNA): TGTGCCAGTAGCTTTAGCGGGAGAGGGGAGACCCAGTACTTC. Its translation is CASSFSGRGETQYF.

The chain joins TRBV12-3 or TRBV12-4 to TRBJ2-6; D is undetermined. This CDR3 is 14 amino acids long. V shed 5 bases and J shed 0 bases, with 5 bases lying between them. The CDR3 region has the DNA TGTGCCAGCAGTCCTTACTCTGGGGCCAACGTCCTGACTTTC. Amino acid sequence: CASSPYSGANVLTF.

The table lists this clonotype with a few counts. Here the CDR3 reads CSATNIYEQYF. Written as DNA, the CDR3 is TGCAGTGCCACCAACATATACGAGCAGTACTTC. This rearrangement joins TRBV20-1 to TRBJ2-7; D is ambiguous. V gave up 6 bases and J gave up 4 bases, with 10 bases separating them. The CDR3 is 11 amino acids. Germline V lookup: CDR1 DFQATT, CDR2 SNEGSKA (reference sequence).

This sequence joins TRBV20-1 and TRBJ2-3; D remains unclear. CDR3 length equals 12 residues. Germline V CDR1 and CDR2: DFQATT, SNEGSKA (reference sequence). Trimming pared 6 bases from V and 6 bases from J, leaving 13 bases between. Here the CDR3 reads CSAPSRSDTQYF. The CDR3, as DNA: TGCAGTGCCCCCTCACGTTCGGATACGCAGTATTTT.

The rearrangement uses TRBV20-1 and TRBJ1-6, with a possible D match to TRBD1 (5 bases). Trimming removed 3 bases at V and 7 bases at J, with 19 bases between. The CDR3 runs 16 residues. Looked up from germline, CDR1 is DFQATT and CDR2 is SNEGSKA (reference sequence). In DNA form, the CDR3 reads TGCAGTGCTAGGGGGCTGGGAGGGGTAAACAATTCACCCCTCCACTTT. Protein sequence: CSARGLGGVNNSPLHF.

A few counts support this clonotype. The genes are TRBV20-1 and TRBJ1-2; D remains unclear. Between the trimmed V and J ends, which lost 6 bases and 10 bases, there was a span of 9 bases. CDR1 is DFQATT and CDR2 is SNEGSKA in the germline V gene (reference sequence). This CDR3 has 9 amino acids. The CDR3 loop is CSATPFYTF. DNA of the CDR3: TGCAGTGCAACACCCTTCTACACCTTC.

This clonotype was detected only a few times. One junction end does not reproduce the germline sequence, and a read error may be involved. V and J are TRBV10-3 and TRBJ1-1, with 7 bases fitting TRBD1. The V gene's germline CDR1 is ENHRY and CDR2 SYGVKD. The CDR3 consists of 14 residues. CDR3 nucleotides: TGTGCCAGCAGTTTGGGACAGATGAACACTGAAGCTTTCTTT. It is translated as CASSLGQMNTEAFF.

The chain joins TRBV24-1 to TRBJ2-3; 8 bases align to TRBD1. Germline CDR1 and CDR2: KGHDR and SFDVKD. The CDR3 contains 15 residues. Losses at the gene ends were 4 bases for V and 5 bases for J; bases not matched to a gene: 7. The CDR3 protein is CATSDRGQGVDTQYF. The CDR3 DNA follows: TGTGCCACCAGTGACCGTGGACAGGGCGTAGATACGCAGTATTTT.

This clonotype was recorded many times. The rearrangement links TRBV2 to TRBJ2-1; 9 bases fit TRBD2. V lost 9 bases, J lost 4 bases, and 7 bases stayed unmatched. CDR3 size: 14 residues. Germline values: CDR1 SNHLY, CDR2 FYNNEI. The CDR3 loop reads CASGGSGRYNEQFF. DNA for the CDR3: TGTGCCAGTGGGGGCAGCGGGAGGTACAATGAGCAGTTCTTC.

This sequence joins TRBV15 and TRBJ2-7; D remains ambiguous. V shed 0 bases and J shed 3 bases, with 15 bases lying between them. The CDR3 runs 16 residues. The germline V gene encodes CDR1 LNHNV and CDR2 YYDKDF (reference sequence). CDR3 loop: CATSRDFAPDRYEQYF. In nucleotides, the CDR3 is TGTGCCACCAGCAGAGATTTCGCGCCAGATCGCTACGAGCAGTACTTC.